Listed below are T cell receptor beta chains from one sample, sequenced in a study of shared T cell receptors in the human thymus. Method: immunoSEQ multiplex PCR; TCRdb's copy keeps in-frame clones and lacks some. The table records some 400,000 clones, 95% of them present only once. The sample comprised thymocytes. The receptors shown here come from a human donor. Each CDR3 is given with its conserved first and last residue. D genes are given only for firm matches. Some rows mark clone size as missing; the rest say once, few, many or name a class of expanded clone.

TRBJ1-1 . . 15 TRBV4-1 TGCGCCAGCAGCCAAGATCAGGGGCGGACGACTGAAGCTTTCTTT CASSQDQGRTTEAFF
TRBJ2-1 once TRBD2 15 TRBV6-4 TGTGCCAGCAGTGACAGACTAGCGGGAGGGCCTTATCAGTTCTTC CASSDRLAGGPYQFF
TRBJ2-3 once TRBD2 14 TRBV28 TGTGCCAGCACCTCGGGGGGGAGCACAGATACGCAGTATTTT CASTSGGSTDTQYF
TRBJ1-2 . TRBD1 15 TRBV27 TGTGCCAGCAGTCACAGGGGGCGGGTAGTCTATGGCTACACCTTC CASSHRGRVVYGYTF
TRBJ1-2 . TRBD1 18 TRBV15 TGTGCCACCAGCAGTCGATCGGGACAGATGACGCCCGACTATGGCTACACCTTC CATSSRSGQMTPDYGYTF
TRBJ2-7 . . 18 TRBV11-2 TGTGCCAGCAGCCGAGGGAATATACCGGGACCAAGGTCCTACGAGCAGTACTTC CASSRGNIPGPRSYEQYF
TRBJ1-1 . . 13 TRBV11-2 TGTGCCAGCAGCTACGGACGGAGGACTGAAGCTTTCTTT CASSYGRRTEAFF
TRBJ2-1 . . 16 TRBV14 TGTGCCAGCAGTCGAATACCGGGAGCCAGGGTGAATGAGCAGTTCTTC CASSRIPGARVNEQFF
TRBJ2-5 . . 15 TRBV2 TGTGCCAGCAGTGAAGGGCGAAGGGGACGAGAGACCCAGTACTTC CASSEGRRGRETQYF
TRBJ2-5 . . 14 TRBV27 TGTGCCAGCAGTTTAGGGGGGCTTGGAGAGACCCAGTACTTC CASSLGGLGETQYF
TRBJ1-2 once . 15 TRBV28 TGTGCCAGCAGTGCGCTCCGGGGGGCTATCTATGGCTACACCTTC CASSALRGAIYGYTF
TRBJ2-1 . . 12 TRBV1 TGCACCAGCAGCCTCCTAGCATATGAGCAGTTCTTC CTSSLLAYEQFF
TRBJ1-5 . . 14 TRBV19 TGTGCCAGTAGTATTTACCGCTTCAATCAGCCCCAGCATTTT CASSIYRFNQPQHF
TRBJ2-1 once . 18 TRBV11-3 TGTGCCAGCAGCTTAGGACTAGAAGACCCCTTCTCCTACAATGAGCAGTTCTTC CASSLGLEDPFSYNEQFF
TRBJ1-5 . . 11 TRBV29-1 TGCAGCGTGAACAGGGATCAGCCCCAGCATTTT CSVNRDQPQHF
TRBJ1-3 . . 17 TRBV9 TGTGCCAGCAGCGAACCCCCATCCCCAGGCTCTGGAAACACCATATATTTT CASSEPPSPGSGNTIYF
TRBJ2-7 . TRBD1 17 TRBV4-1 TGCGCCAGCAGCCTCAGAACCGGGACAGGGCGATCCTACGAGCAGTACTTC CASSLRTGTGRSYEQYF
TRBJ2-5 once TRBD2 21 TRBV4-3 TGCGCCAGCAGCCAGGGGGGAGTTGTTCCTCTAGCGGGAGGGAGTCAGGAGACCCAGTACTTC CASSQGGVVPLAGGSQETQYF
TRBJ2-1 once TRBD2 16 TRBV5-8 TGTGCCAGCAGCTTGGTAAGGGGCGGGAGGAGTGGTGAGCAGTTCTTC CASSLVRGGRSGEQFF
TRBJ2-4 . . 13 TRBV27 TGTGCCAGCAGTTTATCCGGGGAGAACATTCAGTACTTC CASSLSGENIQYF
TRBJ2-7 . . 10 TRBV28 TGTGCCAGCAGTTTAAACGAGCAGTACTTC CASSLNEQYF
TRBJ1-2 . . 13 TRBV28 TGTGCCAGCAGTTTACAGGGAGACTATGGCTACACCTTC CASSLQGDYGYTF
TRBJ2-1 . TRBD1 21 TRBV28 TGTGCCAGCACCACAGGGGGGAGTGGGACAGGGGACGCGGAGTCCGTCGGAGAGCAGTTCTTC CASTTGGSGTGDAESVGEQFF
TRBJ2-7 . . 15 TRBV11-2 TGTGCCAGCAGCCAAATCGGGACGGGGCTCTACGAGCAGTACTTC CASSQIGTGLYEQYF
TRBJ1-1 . . 16 TRBV6-5 TGTGCCAGCAGTTACTCGAAGGGCAGGAGGAACACTGAAGCTTTCTTT CASSYSKGRRNTEAFF
TRBJ1-2 . . 16 TRBV21-1 TGTGCCAGCAGCAAAGTATTGGGGGGTACTAACTATGGCTACACCTTC CASSKVLGGTNYGYTF
TRBJ1-3 . . 15 TRBV18 TGTGCCAGCTCACTCCAAGGGTGCTCTGGAAACACCATATATTTT CASSLQGCSGNTIYF
TRBJ2-2 . . 16 TRBV4-2 TGTGCCAGCAGCGGGGGGTACAGGGGATGGCCCGGGGAGCTGTTTTTT CASSGGYRGWPGELFF
TRBJ2-4 few TRBD1 20 TRBV19 TGTGCCAGTAGTATACTTAAAGGACAGGGGAGAAGCTTGGCCAAAAACATTCAGTACTTC CASSILKGQGRSLAKNIQYF
TRBJ2-3 . . 15 TRBV13 TGTGCCAGCAAGAGTAACGGGAAGGGAATAGATACGCAGTATTTT CASKSNGKGIDTQYF
TRBJ1-5 few . 14 TRBV6-1 TGTGCCAGCAGTGACTCAGGGGTTGATCAGCCCCAGCATTTT CASSDSGVDQPQHF
TRBJ1-1 . . 15 TRBV19 TGTGCCAGTAGTACCCGCACCGGGGGAGACGCTGAAGCTTTCTTT CASSTRTGGDAEAFF
TRBJ2-7 . . 16 TRBV5-4 TGTGCCAGCAGCTTGTATGTAGGGGGAGGCTTCGACGAGCAGTACTTC CASSLYVGGGFDEQYF
TRBJ1-1 once . 14 TRBV19 TGTGCCAGTAGTATAGTACCAGCCAGGACTGAAGCTTTCTTT CASSIVPARTEAFF
TRBJ2-7 . TRBD2 14 TRBV19 TGTGCCAGTAGTATAACTAGCGGCGACTACGAGCAGTACTTC CASSITSGDYEQYF
TRBJ2-7 . TRBD1 15 TRBV6-5 TGTGCCAGCACCGCGACAGGGGCGGGGTGGGACGAGCAGTACTTC CASTATGAGWDEQYF
TRBJ2-1 . TRBD2 15 TRBV28 TGTGCCAGCAGTTTCCCCGGGAGGATCTACAATGAGCAGTTCTTC CASSFPGRIYNEQFF
TRBJ2-1 . . 11 TRBV2 TGTGCCGCACAGACCCTGCCCCTCCAGTTCTTC CAAQTLPLQFF
TRBJ2-1 . TRBD2 15 TRBV6-6 TGTGCCAGCAGTTACGCTAGCGGCTCCTACAATGAGCAGTTCTTC CASSYASGSYNEQFF
TRBJ2-7 . TRBD1 15 TRBV7-2 TGTGCCAGCAGCGCTAGGACAGGGGATTCCTACGAGCAGTACTTC CASSARTGDSYEQYF
TRBJ1-4 . . 16 TRBV30 TGTGCCTGGGACGGAGGGAATGACAATTGGCTTGAAAAACTGTTTTTT CAWDGGNDNWLEKLFF
TRBJ1-2 . . 13 TRBV30 TGTGCCTGGAGGGCCGGGGGCCCCAATGGCTACACCTTC CAWRAGGPNGYTF
TRBJ2-2 . TRBD2 20 TRBV18 TGTGCCAGCTCACCAACAAGGAAAGGACTAGCGGGGGTGAACACCGGGGAGCTGTTTTTT CASSPTRKGLAGVNTGELFF
TRBJ2-6 . . 15 TRBV25-1 TGTGCGTCGAAGGGGTCCTACTCTGGGGCCAACGTCCTGACTTTC CASKGSYSGANVLTF
TRBJ1-2 once TRBD1 14 TRBV7-9 TGTGCCAGCAGCTTATGGGACAACAGGGGTGGCTACACCTTC CASSLWDNRGGYTF
TRBJ1-2 once TRBD1 14 TRBV10-3 TGTGCCATCAGCGGACAGGGGATTAACTATGGCTACACCTTC CAISGQGINYGYTF
TRBJ1-1 . . 17 TRBV29-1 TGCAGCGCCCTGGAGCTTACAGTCGTGAATATGAACACTGAAGCTTTCTTT CSALELTVVNMNTEAFF
TRBJ2-5 . . 16 TRBV15 TGTGCCACCAGCCCCAAGGACCCCCCTCGGTACGCGACCCAGTACTTC CATSPKDPPRYATQYF
TRBJ2-1 . . 15 TRBV18 TGTGCCAGCTCACCACCCCAGCGAATCTACAATGAGCAGTTCTTC CASSPPQRIYNEQFF
TRBJ2-3 . . 14 TRBV6-1 TGTGCCAGCAGTGACCCGGCCCCTAAGGATACGCAGTATTTT CASSDPAPKDTQYF
TRBJ2-1 . TRBD1 15 TRBV7-2 TGTGCCAGCAAAGGGACAGAGGAATTGCACAATGAGCAGTTCTTC CASKGTEELHNEQFF
TRBJ2-7 once TRBD1 15 TRBV6-1 TGTGCCAGCAGTGAGCGGCGGACAGGGGAAAGCGAGCAGTACTTC CASSERRTGESEQYF
TRBJ1-2 . . 12 TRBV6-4 TGTGCCAGCAGTGACGGGGCAGTGGGCTACACCTTC CASSDGAVGYTF
TRBJ2-1 . . 13 TRBV12-2 TGTGCAAGTCGCTTACAGGAACCGGGAGAGCAGTTCTTC CASRLQEPGEQFF
TRBJ1-5 once . 14 TRBV2 TGTGCCAGCATGGGCGGACATAGCAATCAGCCCCAGCATTTT CASMGGHSNQPQHF
TRBJ2-7 . . 14 TRBV2 TGTGCCAGCAAGCCGAGAGGGCCCGGTCTCGAGCAGTACTTC CASKPRGPGLEQYF